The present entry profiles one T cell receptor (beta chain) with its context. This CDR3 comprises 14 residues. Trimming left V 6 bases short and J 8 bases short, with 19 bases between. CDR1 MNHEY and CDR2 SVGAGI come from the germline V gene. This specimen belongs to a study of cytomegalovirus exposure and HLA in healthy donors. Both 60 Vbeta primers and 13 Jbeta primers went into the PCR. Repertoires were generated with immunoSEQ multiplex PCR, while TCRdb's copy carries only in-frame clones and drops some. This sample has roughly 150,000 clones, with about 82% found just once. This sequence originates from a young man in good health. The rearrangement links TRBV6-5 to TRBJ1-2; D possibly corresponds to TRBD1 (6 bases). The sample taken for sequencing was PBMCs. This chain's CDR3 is CASRDPGQVEGYTF. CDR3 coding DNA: TGTGCCAGCAGGGACCCGGGACAAGTAGAGGGCTACACCTTC.